This TCR beta chain comes out of a study of post-analysis software for immune sequencing data. Study summary: In terms of disease course, relapsing-remitting, secondary progressive and progressive-relapsing multiple sclerosis were included.

Study-wide points: Samples from a shared batch, those prepared together, strongly co-clustered by F measure. A significant reduction in normalized Chao1 diversity was observed in multiple sclerosis patients versus controls. Among about 5 TRBV segments more frequent in patients than controls were TRBV5-6, TRBV5-1 and TRBV20-1.

Included in the TCR beta cDNA libraries were unique molecular identifiers. Via MiXCR, TCRdb re-called the PCR reads, giving one row per CDR3 protein. The table lists a few hundred thousand distinct CDR3 sequences, less than 35% of them singletons, with about an eighth in the top ten. As regards this clonotype: Its specificity is not known.

CDR3 size: 16 residues. Germline CDR1 and CDR2: SGDLS and YYNGEE. Germline trimming cut 0 bases from V and 0 bases from J; bases unmatched to any gene: 2. The sample consisted of blood. The sequence derives from a girl aged 5-17 years with multiple sclerosis. The rearrangement links TRBV9 to TRBJ2-2; 7 bases are a match to TRBD1. This chain's CDR3 is CASSVGGGPNTGELFF. In DNA, the CDR3 is TGTGCCAGCAGCGTAGGAGGGGGCCCGAACACCGGGGAGCTGTTTTTT.